The rows below give T cell receptor beta chains drawn from one sample of a study of blood T cell repertoires in COVID-19. Sequencing used immunoSEQ multiplex PCR; TCRdb keeps in-frame clones, though not all of them. This table holds approximately 140,000 clones, about four fifths found once. Sequencing was performed on peripheral blood. These receptors came from a human donor with acute or convalescent COVID-19. The donor label of this sample is uncertain. The CDR3 runs from the conserved cysteine through the conserved F or W. The order of the fields is J gene, V gene, clone size, D gene, CDR3 protein, CDR3 DNA. A D gene is named only where the DNA matches it firmly. Clone size appears in some rows only: once, few, many, or a class for an expanded clone.

J gene: TRBJ1-3
V gene: TRBV5-1
clone size: -
D gene: -
CDR3 protein: CASSLRAGSTGNTIYF
CDR3 DNA: TGCGCCAGCAGCCTCCGGGCAGGGTCCACCGGAAACACCATATATTTT

J gene: TRBJ2-1
V gene: TRBV7-9
clone size: -
D gene: TRBD2
CDR3 protein: CASSLGGGVYNEQFF
CDR3 DNA: TGTGCCAGCAGCTTAGGCGGGGGGGTTTACAATGAGCAGTTCTTC

J gene: TRBJ2-1
V gene: TRBV20-1
clone size: -
D gene: -
CDR3 protein: CSAIDGGIYEQFF
CDR3 DNA: TGCAGTGCTATTGACGGGGGTATCTATGAGCAGTTCTTC

J gene: TRBJ2-5
V gene: TRBV2
clone size: -
D gene: -
CDR3 protein: CASSLPGSGAQYF
CDR3 DNA: TGTGCCAGCAGCCTTCCCGGATCGGGGGCCCAGTACTTC

J gene: TRBJ2-2
V gene: TRBV6-5
clone size: -
D gene: TRBD1
CDR3 protein: CASSRDSPTGELFF
CDR3 DNA: TGTGCCAGCAGTCGGGACAGCCCTACCGGGGAGCTGTTTTTT

J gene: TRBJ1-6
V gene: TRBV19
clone size: once
D gene: TRBD1
CDR3 protein: CASSIRGQVTNSPLHF
CDR3 DNA: TGTGCCAGTAGTATCCGCGGACAGGTGACTAATTCACCCCTCCACTTT

J gene: TRBJ2-1
V gene: TRBV4-1
clone size: -
D gene: TRBD1
CDR3 protein: CASSPTGGAGSYNEQFF
CDR3 DNA: TGCGCCAGCAGCCCGACAGGGGGCGCGGGGTCCTACAATGAGCAGTTCTTC

J gene: TRBJ1-2
V gene: TRBV2
clone size: once
D gene: TRBD1
CDR3 protein: CASSNRQGASGYTF
CDR3 DNA: TGTGCCAGCAGCAACCGACAGGGGGCCAGTGGCTACACCTTC

J gene: TRBJ2-1
V gene: TRBV21-1
clone size: few
D gene: -
CDR3 protein: CASSPPGGNEQFF
CDR3 DNA: TGTGCCAGCAGCCCCCCGGGGGGGAATGAGCAGTTCTTC

J gene: TRBJ2-3
V gene: TRBV9
clone size: -
D gene: -
CDR3 protein: CASSVETGTDTQYF
CDR3 DNA: TGTGCCAGCAGCGTAGAAACAGGCACAGATACGCAGTATTTT

J gene: TRBJ2-1
V gene: TRBV19
clone size: -
D gene: -
CDR3 protein: CASSIVGVPSGEQFF
CDR3 DNA: TGTGCCAGTAGTATAGTGGGTGTACCCTCGGGTGAGCAGTTCTTC

J gene: TRBJ2-7
V gene: TRBV19
clone size: -
D gene: TRBD1
CDR3 protein: CASSAGTGGGYEQYF
CDR3 DNA: TGTGCCAGTAGTGCCGGGACAGGGGGCGGGTACGAGCAGTACTTC

J gene: TRBJ2-7
V gene: TRBV7-8
clone size: -
D gene: TRBD2
CDR3 protein: CASSFLTSGGTYEQYF
CDR3 DNA: TGTGCCAGCAGCTTTCTGACTAGCGGGGGGACCTACGAGCAGTACTTC

J gene: TRBJ2-4
V gene: TRBV5-1
clone size: -
D gene: TRBD1
CDR3 protein: CASTLQGEAGNIQYF
CDR3 DNA: TGCGCCAGCACCCTACAGGGGGAGGCGGGAAACATTCAGTACTTC

J gene: TRBJ1-6
V gene: TRBV7-9
clone size: -
D gene: -
CDR3 protein: CASSPGSGGGSPLHF
CDR3 DNA: TGTGCCAGCAGCCCTGGGTCTGGCGGAGGTTCACCCCTCCACTTT

J gene: TRBJ1-4
V gene: TRBV5-1
clone size: -
D gene: TRBD1
CDR3 protein: CASSLRTGAEKLFF
CDR3 DNA: TGCGCCAGCAGCTTGCGGACAGGGGCAGAAAAACTGTTTTTT

J gene: TRBJ2-2
V gene: TRBV30
clone size: -
D gene: -
CDR3 protein: CASDTYTGELFF
CDR3 DNA: TGTGCCTCCGACACCTACACCGGGGAGCTGTTTTTT

J gene: TRBJ1-1
V gene: TRBV2
clone size: -
D gene: -
CDR3 protein: CASSISWDMNTEAFF
CDR3 DNA: TGTGCCAGCAGCATATCCTGGGACATGAACACTGAAGCTTTCTTT

J gene: TRBJ2-4
V gene: TRBV6-2/TRBV6-3
clone size: -
D gene: -
CDR3 protein: CASSLQQENIQYF
CDR3 DNA: TGTGCCAGCAGTTTACAACAGGAAAACATTCAGTACTTC

J gene: TRBJ2-1
V gene: TRBV7-3
clone size: -
D gene: -
CDR3 protein: CASSLRAGKDGNNEQFF
CDR3 DNA: TGTGCCAGCAGCTTAAGGGCGGGAAAGGATGGGAACAATGAGCAGTTCTTC

J gene: TRBJ1-1
V gene: TRBV19
clone size: -
D gene: -
CDR3 protein: CASSISDGDRAFF
CDR3 DNA: TGTGCCAGTAGTATCTCTGACGGAGATCGAGCTTTCTTT

J gene: TRBJ2-7
V gene: TRBV11-1
clone size: -
D gene: -
CDR3 protein: CASSLGADNSYEQYF
CDR3 DNA: TGTGCCAGCAGCTTAGGAGCTGACAACTCCTACGAGCAGTACTTC

J gene: TRBJ2-2
V gene: TRBV5-8
clone size: -
D gene: TRBD2
CDR3 protein: CASSLGTSVTGELFF
CDR3 DNA: TGTGCCAGCAGCTTAGGGACTAGCGTCACCGGGGAGCTGTTTTTT

J gene: TRBJ1-1
V gene: TRBV19
clone size: few
D gene: TRBD1
CDR3 protein: CASSGTGSLNTEAFF
CDR3 DNA: TGTGCCAGTAGCGGGACAGGGTCCTTGAACACTGAAGCTTTCTTT

J gene: TRBJ2-2
V gene: TRBV6-5
clone size: -
D gene: -
CDR3 protein: CASSYSSGDGGELFF
CDR3 DNA: TGTGCCAGCAGTTACTCGTCAGGGGATGGCGGGGAGCTGTTTTTT

J gene: TRBJ1-1
V gene: TRBV4-1
clone size: few
D gene: -
CDR3 protein: CASSQEAPERRKAFF
CDR3 DNA: TGCGCCAGCAGCCAAGAAGCACCCGAGAGGAGGAAAGCTTTCTTT

J gene: TRBJ2-7
V gene: TRBV4-1
clone size: -
D gene: TRBD1
CDR3 protein: CASSPQGAYYEQYF
CDR3 DNA: TGCGCCAGCAGCCCCCAGGGGGCTTACTACGAGCAGTACTTC

J gene: TRBJ1-5
V gene: TRBV30
clone size: -
D gene: TRBD1
CDR3 protein: CAWSRTGNGQPQHF
CDR3 DNA: TGTGCCTGGAGTCGGACAGGGAATGGCCAGCCCCAGCATTTT

J gene: TRBJ1-1
V gene: TRBV30
clone size: -
D gene: -
CDR3 protein: CAWSVQGEAEAFF
CDR3 DNA: TGTGCCTGGAGTGTACAAGGGGAGGCTGAAGCTTTCTTT

J gene: TRBJ1-4
V gene: TRBV7-9
clone size: -
D gene: -
CDR3 protein: CASTLGGGEKLFF
CDR3 DNA: TGTGCCAGCACCTTAGGAGGGGGTGAAAAACTGTTTTTT

J gene: TRBJ1-2
V gene: TRBV6-5
clone size: many
D gene: -
CDR3 protein: CASRRAGNYGYTF
CDR3 DNA: TGTGCCAGCAGGAGGGCGGGGAACTATGGCTACACCTTC

J gene: TRBJ2-5
V gene: TRBV5-1
clone size: -
D gene: -
CDR3 protein: CASSFLIIEETQYF
CDR3 DNA: TGCGCCAGCAGCTTTTTGATCATAGAAGAGACCCAGTACTTC

J gene: TRBJ2-1
V gene: TRBV7-9
clone size: -
D gene: -
CDR3 protein: CASSRGAIYNEQFF
CDR3 DNA: TGTGCCAGCAGCAGGGGGGCTATTTACAATGAGCAGTTCTTC

J gene: TRBJ1-6
V gene: TRBV11-2
clone size: -
D gene: -
CDR3 protein: CASSPDTALTSPLHF
CDR3 DNA: TGTGCCAGCAGCCCTGACACGGCCTTGACTTCACCCCTCCACTTT

J gene: TRBJ1-2
V gene: TRBV2
clone size: -
D gene: -
CDR3 protein: CASSHRADYGYTF
CDR3 DNA: TGTGCCAGCAGTCACAGGGCAGACTATGGCTACACCTTC

J gene: TRBJ1-2
V gene: TRBV3-1/TRBV3-2
clone size: -
D gene: -
CDR3 protein: CASSQVPAAREGYTF
CDR3 DNA: TGTGCCAGCAGCCAAGTTCCCGCGGCCCGAGAAGGCTACACCTTC

J gene: TRBJ1-5
V gene: TRBV27
clone size: -
D gene: -
CDR3 protein: CASSPTGLPQPQHF
CDR3 DNA: TGTGCCAGCAGTCCCACAGGGCTCCCCCAGCCCCAGCATTTT

J gene: TRBJ2-2
V gene: TRBV5-1
clone size: -
D gene: -
CDR3 protein: CASSSKYLAGELFF
CDR3 DNA: TGCGCCAGCAGCTCCAAATACCTAGCGGGGGAGCTGTTTTTT

J gene: TRBJ2-2
V gene: TRBV5-4
clone size: -
D gene: -
CDR3 protein: CASSVARGAQTGELFF
CDR3 DNA: TGTGCCAGCAGCGTTGCTCGGGGGGCCCAGACCGGGGAGCTGTTTTTT

J gene: TRBJ1-1
V gene: TRBV30
clone size: -
D gene: -
CDR3 protein: CAWRGSSWALNTEAFF
CDR3 DNA: TGTGCCTGGAGGGGCTCAAGTTGGGCCCTGAACACTGAAGCTTTCTTT

J gene: TRBJ1-1
V gene: TRBV18
clone size: once
D gene: TRBD1
CDR3 protein: CASSPTGGSLVGTEAFF
CDR3 DNA: TGTGCCAGCTCGCCCACAGGGGGTAGCTTGGTAGGCACTGAAGCTTTCTTT

J gene: TRBJ2-7
V gene: TRBV4-1
clone size: -
D gene: TRBD2
CDR3 protein: CASSQDTASGFYEQYF
CDR3 DNA: TGCGCCAGCAGCCAAGATACGGCTAGCGGATTCTACGAGCAGTACTTC

J gene: TRBJ2-3
V gene: TRBV24-1
clone size: -
D gene: TRBD1
CDR3 protein: CATSDFSQGANTQYF
CDR3 DNA: TGTGCCACCAGTGATTTCTCACAGGGGGCTAATACGCAGTATTTT

J gene: TRBJ2-5
V gene: TRBV23-1
clone size: once
D gene: -
CDR3 protein: CASSQSPWGETQYF
CDR3 DNA: TGCGCCAGCAGTCAATCGCCCTGGGGCGAGACCCAGTACTTC

J gene: TRBJ1-2
V gene: TRBV7-9
clone size: -
D gene: -
CDR3 protein: CASSLVGSGPLVYTF
CDR3 DNA: TGTGCCAGCAGCTTAGTTGGTTCAGGGCCCCTCGTCTACACCTTC

J gene: TRBJ1-5
V gene: TRBV20-1
clone size: few
D gene: -
CDR3 protein: CSASYLAAQHF
CDR3 DNA: TGCAGTGCTTCTTACTTAGCAGCCCAGCATTTT

J gene: TRBJ2-5
V gene: TRBV2
clone size: -
D gene: -
CDR3 protein: CASRGAGMPQETQYF
CDR3 DNA: TGTGCCAGCAGGGGGGCAGGGATGCCCCAAGAGACCCAGTACTTC

J gene: TRBJ1-2
V gene: TRBV19
clone size: once
D gene: TRBD1
CDR3 protein: CASSIGAGGGGYTF
CDR3 DNA: TGTGCCAGTAGTATAGGGGCAGGGGGCGGCGGCTACACCTTC

J gene: TRBJ2-5
V gene: TRBV7-9
clone size: -
D gene: -
CDR3 protein: CASEGMKETQYF
CDR3 DNA: TGTGCCAGCGAGGGAATGAAAGAGACCCAGTACTTC

J gene: TRBJ1-5
V gene: TRBV9
clone size: -
D gene: -
CDR3 protein: CASSVPAGGHNQPQHF
CDR3 DNA: TGTGCCAGCAGCGTCCCCGCCGGGGGGCACAATCAGCCCCAGCATTTT

J gene: TRBJ1-4
V gene: TRBV18
clone size: -
D gene: -
CDR3 protein: CASSPPAGRGEKLFF
CDR3 DNA: TGTGCCAGCTCACCACCCGCCGGTCGAGGGGAAAAACTGTTTTTT

J gene: TRBJ2-1
V gene: TRBV5-1
clone size: -
D gene: -
CDR3 protein: CASRTPGVNEQFF
CDR3 DNA: TGCGCCAGCAGGACCCCCGGGGTAAATGAGCAGTTCTTC